This T cell receptor beta chain originates from a study of shared clonotypes between healthy human individuals. Assay used: immunoSEQ multiplex PCR; TCRdb lists only in-frame clones, some missing. The data contain about 490,000 clones, 70% to 85% of them singletons. The sequencing input was PBMCs. This clonotype was sampled from a woman between 40 and 50 years old in good health. Some clones in this sample may be carry-over from other donors' samples.

The chain's CDR3 is CASSLAVGEQFF. The DNA of the CDR3 is TGCGCCAGCAGCTTGGCCGTTGGAGAGCAGTTCTTC. The chain joins TRBV5-1 to TRBJ2-1, with D uncertain. Between the trimmed V and J ends, which lost 0 bases and 10 bases, there was a span of 8 bases. Per the germline V gene, CDR1 is SGHRS and CDR2 is YFSETQ. The CDR3 has 12 amino acids.